The source of this T cell receptor beta chain is a study of blood T cell repertoires in COVID-19. The overall study: Samples came from the United States, Italy and Spain, spanning acute and convalescent COVID-19.

The V end lost 5 bases, the J end lost 3 bases, and 14 bases lay between the germline ends. Germline V CDR1 and CDR2: ENHRY, SYGVKD. CDR3 length: 14 amino acids. Authors' analysis steps: Amplification with reference gene primers provided the estimates of nucleated cell counts. Profiling relied on immunoSEQ multiplex PCR, and the TCRdb table lists in-frame clones only, not all of them. That table furnishes V, J and clone size, whereas the DNA furnished D and trimming. The repertoire consists of fewer than 200,000 clones, with 80% to 90% occurring once and the leading ten covering 1.5% to 2%. The sequence was collected from a man aged 18 to 29 who had recovered from COVID-19. What was sequenced was peripheral blood. The chain links TRBV10-3 to TRBJ2-7; D gene ambiguous. CDR3 nucleotide sequence: TGTGCCATCAGTTTCGGTCGGGTCGGCTACGAGCAGTACTTC. Amino acids: CAISFGRVGYEQYF.